Sequencing of this T cell receptor (beta chain) was carried out in a study of Graves' ophthalmopathy and Graves' hyperthyroidism. PBMCs stemmed from around 9.1 ml of fresh peripheral blood. This clonotype was observed many times. Trimming removed 3 bases at V and 3 bases at J, with 8 bases between. The CDR3 loop spans 13 amino acids. Using RNA transcripts, the TCR beta CDR3 regions were amplified. Second-round multiplex PCR came after first-round RT-PCR with HTBI primers. From the multiplex PCR reads, TCRdb called clonotypes with MiXCR, one entry per CDR3 protein. The table includes under 350,000 distinct CDR3 sequences, roughly 17% detected once.

The J gene is TRBJ1-2, the V gene TRBV12-3 or TRBV12-4; D is possibly TRBD1 (5 bases). Sequencing used peripheral blood. The receptor's source is an adult man with Graves' ophthalmopathy. The CDR3 sequence: CASSFDSYYGYTF. The CDR3, as DNA: TGTGCCAGCAGTTTCGACAGCTACTATGGCTACACCTTC.